The clone carrying this T cell receptor beta chain has more than one count but fewer than ten. Its antigen is unknown. This sample is part of a study of T cells after yellow fever vaccination. TCRdb used MiXCR to reprocess the 5' RACE reads, holding one entry per CDR3 protein. Among approximately 350,000 distinct CDR3 sequences, around a tenth were seen once, and the ten largest hold less than 20%. V was trimmed by 8 bases and J by 0 bases, leaving 7 bases between them. The CDR3 is 12 residues long. Germline CDR1 is MDHEN and CDR2 is SYDVKM. Study-wide results and caveats: Repertoires sorted by FACS could include abundant clonotypes that are contaminants from the bulk population. Booster samples showed a return of most primary-vaccination clones (around 95% CD4, approximately 88% CD8). Clonotypes appearing in both CD4 and CD8 compartments existed, and their share was small.

The receptor comes from a man aged 18 to 29 who received the YFV17D yellow fever vaccine. The sequenced sample was PBMCs, obtained on the day of the first yellow fever vaccination. The chain couples TRBV28 to TRBJ1-1; D gene unclear. CDR3 DNA sequence: TGTGCCAGCCAGCCGTTGAACACTGAAGCTTTCTTT. Its translation is CASQPLNTEAFF.